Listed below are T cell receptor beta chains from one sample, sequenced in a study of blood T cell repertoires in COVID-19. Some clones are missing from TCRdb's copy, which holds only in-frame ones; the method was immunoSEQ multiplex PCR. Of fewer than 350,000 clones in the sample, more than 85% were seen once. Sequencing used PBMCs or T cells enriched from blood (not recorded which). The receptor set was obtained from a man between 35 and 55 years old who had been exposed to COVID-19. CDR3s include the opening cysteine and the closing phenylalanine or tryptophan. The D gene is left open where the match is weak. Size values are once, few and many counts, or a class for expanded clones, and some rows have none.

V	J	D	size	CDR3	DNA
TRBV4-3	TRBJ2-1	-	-	CASSQEVAINEQFF	TGCGCCAGCAGCCAAGAAGTGGCAATCAATGAGCAGTTCTTC
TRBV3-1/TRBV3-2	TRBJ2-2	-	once	CASSQEWWELGGELFF	TGTGCCAGCAGCCAAGAATGGTGGGAGTTGGGCGGGGAGCTGTTTTTT
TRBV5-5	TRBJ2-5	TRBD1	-	CASSRDRGKETQYF	TGTGCCAGCAGCCGGGACAGGGGGAAAGAGACCCAGTACTTC
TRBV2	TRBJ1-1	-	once	CASRSESVGNTEAFF	TGTGCCAGCAGGTCGGAGTCGGTTGGGAACACTGAAGCTTTCTTT
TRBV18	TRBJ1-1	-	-	CASSGQYMNTEAFF	TGTGCCAGCTCAGGACAGTACATGAACACTGAAGCTTTCTTT
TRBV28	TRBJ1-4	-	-	CASSDRSGREKLFF	TGTGCCAGCAGTGACAGGTCAGGAAGGGAAAAACTGTTTTTT
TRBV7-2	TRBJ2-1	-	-	CASSWQGRANEQFF	TGTGCCAGCAGTTGGCAGGGCAGAGCAAATGAGCAGTTCTTC
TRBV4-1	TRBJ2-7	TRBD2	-	CASSQDTSATYEQYF	TGCGCCAGCAGCCAAGATACTAGCGCGACCTACGAGCAGTACTTC
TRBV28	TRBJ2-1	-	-	CASSWREQFF	TGTGCCAGCAGTTGGAGGGAGCAGTTCTTC
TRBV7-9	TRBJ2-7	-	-	CASSNRISKQYF	TGTGCCAGCAGCAACAGGATTAGCAAGCAGTACTTC
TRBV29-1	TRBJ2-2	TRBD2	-	CSVSRTSGSTGELFF	TGCAGCGTTTCCCGGACTAGCGGGAGCACCGGGGAGCTGTTTTTT
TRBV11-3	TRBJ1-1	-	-	CASSLTQGATEAFF	TGTGCCAGCAGCTTGACACAGGGAGCCACTGAAGCTTTCTTT
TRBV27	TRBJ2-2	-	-	CATGGQNTGELFF	TGTGCTACTGGGGGCCAAAACACCGGGGAGCTGTTTTTT
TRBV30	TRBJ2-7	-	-	CAWSVEVPYEQYF	TGTGCCTGGAGTGTGGAGGTCCCCTACGAGCAGTACTTC
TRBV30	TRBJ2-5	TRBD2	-	CAWSGEREGLRETQYF	TGTGCCTGGAGCGGAGAGCGGGAGGGCCTTAGGGAGACCCAGTACTTC
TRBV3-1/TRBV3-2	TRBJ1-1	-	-	CASSQGRVTEAFF	TGTGCCAGCAGCCAAGGCCGGGTCACTGAAGCTTTCTTT
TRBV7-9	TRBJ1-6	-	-	CASSPYGDSDYNSPLHF	TGTGCCAGCAGCCCCTATGGAGACTCTGACTATAATTCACCCCTCCACTTT
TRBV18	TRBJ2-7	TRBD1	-	CASSLTGGNRIEQYF	TGTGCCAGCTCCCTGACAGGGGGCAATCGAATCGAGCAGTACTTC
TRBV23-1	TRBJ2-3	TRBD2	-	CARRKRTDVTSVSSTDTQYF	TGCGCCAGGAGAAAAAGGACGGACGTGACTAGCGTGTCTAGCACAGATACGCAGTATTTT
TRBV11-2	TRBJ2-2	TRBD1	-	CASSSDRYTGELFF	TGTGCCAGCAGCTCGGACAGGTACACCGGGGAGCTGTTTTTT
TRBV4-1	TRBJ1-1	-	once	CASSRESGTEAFF	TGCGCCAGCAGCCGGGAGAGTGGTACTGAAGCTTTCTTT
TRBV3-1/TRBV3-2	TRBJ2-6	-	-	CASSQSSGANVLTF	TGTGCCAGCAGCCAGAGCTCTGGGGCCAACGTCCTGACTTTC
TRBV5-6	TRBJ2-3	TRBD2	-	CASSALTSGLTDTQYF	TGTGCCAGCAGCGCCCTGACTAGCGGCCTCACAGATACGCAGTATTTT
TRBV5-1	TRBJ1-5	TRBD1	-	CASSWTGNQPQHF	TGCGCCAGCAGCTGGACAGGGAACCAGCCCCAGCATTTT
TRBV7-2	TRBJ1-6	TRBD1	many	CASSSPGGRTPLHF	TGTGCCAGCAGCTCTCCAGGGGGTCGGACACCCCTCCACTTT
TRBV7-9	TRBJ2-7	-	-	CASSLEGHEQYF	TGTGCCAGCAGCTTGGAGGGCCACGAGCAGTACTTC
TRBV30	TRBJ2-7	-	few	CAWTPPRSSYEQYF	TGTGCCTGGACTCCCCCTCGGTCTTCCTACGAGCAGTACTTC
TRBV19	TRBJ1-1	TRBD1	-	CASREGAHTEAFF	TGTGCCAGTAGGGAGGGGGCCCACACTGAAGCTTTCTTT
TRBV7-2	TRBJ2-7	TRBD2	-	CASSFNPGGSYEQYF	TGTGCCAGCAGTTTTAACCCGGGAGGCTCCTACGAGCAGTACTTC
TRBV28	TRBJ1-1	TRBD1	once	CASSLHRDRGRVGAFF	TGTGCCAGCAGTTTGCACCGGGACAGGGGGCGCGTAGGAGCTTTCTTT
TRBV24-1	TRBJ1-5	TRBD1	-	CATSDFKGAEPQHF	TGTGCCACCAGTGATTTTAAGGGGGCGGAGCCCCAGCATTTT
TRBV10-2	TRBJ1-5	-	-	CASRAVFNQPQHF	TGCGCCAGCAGAGCCGTGTTCAATCAGCCCCAGCATTTT
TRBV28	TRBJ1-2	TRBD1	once	CASSFPLGQGDGYTF	TGTGCCAGCAGTTTCCCTCTGGGACAGGGTGACGGCTACACCTTC
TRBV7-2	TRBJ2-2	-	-	CASSLAAGQFHGELFF	TGTGCCAGCAGCTTAGCTGCGGGACAGTTTCACGGGGAGCTGTTTTTT
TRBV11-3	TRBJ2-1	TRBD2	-	CASSLRAGGNNNEQFF	TGTGCCAGCAGCTTAAGGGCGGGAGGGAATAACAATGAGCAGTTCTTC
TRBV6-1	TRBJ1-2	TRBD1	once	CASSEKRDSLYGYTF	TGTGCCAGCAGTGAAAAACGGGACAGCCTCTATGGCTACACCTTC
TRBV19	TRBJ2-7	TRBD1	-	CASSMGTGSYEQYF	TGTGCCAGTAGTATGGGGACAGGTTCCTACGAGCAGTACTTC
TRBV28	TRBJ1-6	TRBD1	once	CASRDPGQGGPLHF	TGTGCCAGCAGGGATCCGGGACAGGGGGGCCCCCTCCACTTT
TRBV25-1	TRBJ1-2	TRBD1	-	CASGGGLNGYTF	TGTGCCAGCGGAGGGGGCTTGAATGGCTACACCTTC
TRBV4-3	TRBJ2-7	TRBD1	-	CASSQTQGLNYEQYF	TGCGCCAGCAGCCAAACACAGGGGCTTAACTACGAGCAGTACTTC
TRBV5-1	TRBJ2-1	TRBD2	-	CASSQEGLAGGNEQFF	TGCGCCAGCAGTCAAGAAGGGCTAGCGGGAGGGAATGAGCAGTTCTTC
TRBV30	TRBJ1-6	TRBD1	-	CAWNPDRGVRIHF	TGTGCCTGGAACCCAGACAGGGGAGTACGTATCCACTTT
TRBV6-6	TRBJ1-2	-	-	CASTSRVNYGYTF	TGTGCCAGCACCTCCAGGGTCAACTATGGCTACACCTTC
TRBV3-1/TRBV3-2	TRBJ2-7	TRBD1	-	CASSLRTGSSYEQYF	TGTGCCAGCAGCCTCAGGACAGGGAGCTCCTACGAGCAGTACTTC
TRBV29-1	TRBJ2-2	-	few	CSVEDGLGALGELFF	TGCAGCGTTGAAGATGGCCTGGGGGCGCTCGGGGAGCTGTTTTTT